This T cell receptor (beta chain) was recorded in a study of blood T cell repertoires in COVID-19. Across the study: The United States, Italy and Spain supplied acute and convalescent COVID-19 samples. In each case, the material was cDNA or gDNA derived from T cells, B-cell-depleted T cells, or PBMCs.

In the authors' methods: Amplification with reference gene primers provided the estimates of nucleated cell counts. Sequenced by immunoSEQ multiplex PCR; TCRdb stores in-frame clones only, minus some. That table supplies the V and J calls and clone size; D and trimming were determined from the DNA. This table has tens of thousands of clones, 88% appearing once. The V end was cut by 6 bases, the J end by 9 bases, with 12 bases between. The CDR3 contains 12 residues. This receptor was obtained from a human donor in a cohort sampled during active COVID-19. Sequenced sample: peripheral blood. The chain employs TRBV12-3 or TRBV12-4 and TRBJ2-1, with a weak D call TRBD1 (5 bases). The CDR3 sequence is CASSRFGAEQFF. The CDR3 DNA reads TGTGCCAGCAGCCGGTTTGGGGCTGAGCAGTTCTTC.